This T cell receptor beta chain was retrieved from a study of T cell changes during pregnancy in multiple sclerosis. The J segment lost 6 bases and the V segment lost 0 bases, leaving 5 bases of the junction unmatched. This CDR3 region has 16 residues. Germline assignment: CDR1 MRHNA and CDR2 SNTAGT. The protocol was immunoSEQ multiplex PCR, while the TCRdb copy is restricted to in-frame clones and leaves out a portion. Of about 68,000 clones in the sample, about 91% are singletons; the top ten hold around 1.3%. Sequencing was performed on peripheral blood, taken in the second trimester of pregnancy. The chain uses TRBV6-4 and TRBJ2-1, with 10 bases identical to TRBD2. This TCR was recovered from a female donor in good health, enrolled as a control in a pregnancy study. The CDR3: CASSDSAAGGGNEQFF. The CDR3 bases are TGTGCCAGCAGTGACTCCGCAGCGGGGGGGGGCAATGAGCAGTTCTTC.